Listed here is a single TCR beta chain. The table lists this clone with a few counts. This clone's antigen is unknown. Base qualities are not at hand, and no much larger clone is one base apart. This sample is drawn from a study of cytomegalovirus exposure and HLA in healthy donors (dated by TCRdb to about 2017). At the level of the whole study: In an earlier analysis of fewer than 750 of the donors, approximately 300 Gb of sequence data and 90 million to 130 million unique TCR beta sequences from 180 million or so T cells were reported. An early release covering about 600 HLA-typed donors comprised approximately 290 gigabases of sequencing data and around 80 million unique TCR sequences. Among the roughly 390 genotyped donors, approximately 82% belonged to the genetic ancestry cluster associated with self-reported Caucasian donors. The study was designed to test whether signatures of past pathogen exposure could be identified by cataloging public T cell receptors. The T cell repertoires of under 700 subjects were profiled by immunosequencing and related to cytomegalovirus serostatus. Along with the approximately 700-subject first cohort, a separate validation cohort of 120 different subjects was used. To predict cytomegalovirus infection status, the study brought together high-throughput TCR immunosequencing, statistical association of individual TCRs with disease status, and machine learning. A later analysis re-examined previously published TCR beta repertoires from 500 to 700 donors and added high-resolution HLA genotyping to investigate patterns of TCR occurrence. Rather than drawing on any new phenotypic data, the later analysis identified candidate immune exposures from TCR beta sequences and the way those sequences occurred across donors. An earlier analysis of 450 to 750 of the donors used high-throughput TCR beta sequencing to judge whether each TCR beta V gene segment behaved as functional or pseudogenic. Alongside the repertoire data, information on donor age, sex, ethnicity and CMV serostatus was compiled. In a later genetic analysis, genome-wide SNP genotypes for 398 of the 666 donors were used, and that subset was treated as a discovery cohort. All discovery cohort repertoires had been generated on a single sequencing platform. HLA typing included class I and class II loci at four-digit resolution. Typing coverage varied by locus: roughly 629-640 donors for A, B, C, DRB1 and DQB1; approximately 500 for DQA1; 606 for DPA1; approximately 450 for DPB1. Because of strong linkage in the cohort, five DR-DQ haplotypes were treated as single units for association and clustering. On average, roughly 240,000 unique TCR beta nucleotide sequences were sequenced per donor among 398 genotyped donors of the cohort, with roughly 18% of those sequences being non-productive. Broader findings and caveats from the paper: In the study, some 160 TCR beta chains were listed as associated with cytomegalovirus. Cytomegalovirus status was reported to be diagnosed by the classifier with high specificity and sensitivity in both the original and validation cohorts. Only TCR beta chains were sequenced in this cohort, and the absence of alpha or paired-chain data limited detectable features. Immune exposure information for the cohort was limited to CMV serostatus. A later analysis found that TCR association rates varied across HLA loci, with DRB1 alleles showing the most associated TCRs and HLA-C alleles the fewest. A group of highly shared sequence variants was considered likely to be a technical artifact of the sequencing pipeline. A further reported finding was that TCR beta sequences accurately predicted the HLA-A and HLA-B alleles for most subjects in the first cohort. Sequencing depth was assumed to be roughly uniform across donors in the presence/absence analyses, though that assumption may not hold. An earlier analysis of 450 to 750 of the donors showed that most TCR beta V segments appeared in productive rearrangements either about 87% or about 30% of the time, which broadly matched IMGT annotations. Over 15 rarely observed V segments, including chromosome 9 orphons, were excluded from the earlier analysis of approximately 500 of the donors because counts were too low. The authors suggested that the approach could potentially be extended to other disease states and immunological phenotypes. Linkage disequilibrium might explain the correlated functional status among segregating V segments, but an unknown experimental factor could not be excluded. A later analysis found that HLA-associated TCR beta chains were more clonally expanded and had lower generation probabilities than equally common non-associated chains. HLA typing was unavailable for some donors at each locus, so association tests used only the typed subset. A later genetic analysis associated a missense DCLRE1C variant with V-gene and J-gene trimming of TCR beta chains, and an independent cohort replicated the association. According to a later analysis, most CMV-associated TCR beta chains appeared to be HLA-restricted, and the HLA associations seemed to be driven largely by CMV exposure. A few of the identified cytomegalovirus-associated TCR beta chains were confirmed in vitro to be specific for cytomegalovirus antigens. According to a later analysis, parvovirus B19, influenza, CMV and Epstein-Barr virus appeared linked to several top co-occurrence clusters. Some IMGT-functional V segments, including TRBV6-2 and TRBV6-3, could not be distinguished by the 87-base-pair reads and were therefore excluded. A later genetic analysis reported fewer N-insertions in productive TCRs among donors in an Asian-associated ancestry cluster than the approximately 670-donor mean. When HLA alleles, especially DR and DQ, strongly co-occurred, TCR associations were difficult to assign to individual alleles. Most TCR sequences were seen in very few donors, while some public TCRs were found in many individuals. A later analysis associated 16,951 TCR beta sequences with specific HLA alleles at a false discovery rate of 0.05.

In total, roughly 710 healthy bone marrow donors made up the cohort. At the time of sampling, all cohort members were nominally healthy, though unrecorded immune exposures were likely present. The donor tested CMV seronegative and was one of the 352 seronegative cohort members. A peripheral blood sample was provided by each donor, and peripheral blood mononuclear cells were used for TCR beta sequencing. Genomic DNA extraction from the blood cell samples was performed with the Qiagen DNeasy Blood Extraction Kit. CDR1 and CDR2, looked up from the germline V gene, are MDHEN and SYDVKM. V lost 9 bases and J lost 3 bases, and the count of bases not matched to a germline gene is 8. CDR3 length: 15 amino acids, cysteine to phenylalanine. Only the CDR3 part of the read is kept: 45 bases, read in frame from the first base. Library creation used the immunoSEQ multiplex PCR assay. For the multiplex PCR, a mixture combining 60 forward primers for TCR Vbeta segments and 13 reverse primers for TCR Jbeta segments was used. A multiplex PCR assay on genomic DNA amplified the CDR3 region of rearranged TCR beta genes. Amplified TCR beta libraries were sequenced as 87-base-pair reads on the Illumina HiSeq System. Regarding the original processing steps: A later analysis counted approximately 76 million unique TCR beta chains across the 650 to 700 repertoires, and roughly 11 million of these chains were shared by at least two donors. Raw reads were error-corrected and collapsed into unique sequences by a nearest-neighbor algorithm in which closely related sequences were merged to remove PCR and sequencing errors. CDR3 sequences were aligned to IMGT reference sequences to assign V, D and J gene segments. For a sequence to be retained, at least a six-nucleotide match to both a V gene segment and a J gene segment was required. Rearrangements were classified as productive when the CDR3 lacked stop codons and remained in frame with V and J, and all other rearrangements were classified as non-productive. CDR3 was defined by IMGT convention, running from the second conserved V-encoded cysteine to the conserved J-encoded phenylalanine. The earlier analysis of 500 to 650 of the donors excluded any sequence lacking an unambiguous match to a single V gene segment. In an earlier analysis of 587 of the donors, a V segment was called functional when productive rearrangements were above 56.7%, and segregating when the standard deviation between donors exceeded 5%. A statistical classification framework was developed to diagnose cytomegalovirus status using the catalog of TCR beta chain sequences. V and J gene assignment, in a later analysis, came from comparing TCR nucleotide sequences with IMGT/GENE-DB human TR gene sequences. A later analysis assigned CDR3 sequences and most-parsimonious VDJ recombination scenarios with the TCRdist pipeline. A later analysis defined each TCR beta chain by its CDR3 amino acid sequence plus V-gene family, and excluded reads lacking a unique V-gene family. A later analysis removed several hundred highly shared, low-generation-probability nucleotide sequences to deal with suspected cross-contamination and a sequencing artifact. For each public chain, a later analysis derived a clonal expansion index from normalized ranks of inferred template counts within each repertoire. In a later analysis, generation probabilities were computed using a VDJ recombination model fitted to out-of-frame rearrangements, and the results were checked against IGoR. In a later analysis, hypergeometric tests were used to score TCR-TCR, TCR-HLA and TCR-CMV co-occurrence, with a repertoire-size bias correction applied to TCR pairs. In a later analysis, false discovery rates were estimated by permuting HLA or CMV assignments 20 times. In a later analysis, co-occurring TCRs were grouped using DBSCAN, with TCRdist sequence similarity added in when clustering inside HLA-allele-positive subsets. For co-occurrence clustering, repertoires with fewer than 30,000 or more than 120,000 public chains were excluded, along with five or six repertoires with anomalous nucleotide sharing. What TCRdb holds here is the immuneACCESS table cut down to in-frame rearrangements. Part of the clones is not present; checked against another copy, under half of the missing clones reflect an unresolved V gene, and the others are unexplained. The V and J calls and clone size were taken over from that table, and D and trimming were inferred from the DNA. This sample has about 110,000 clones in its table, and about three quarters of those were observed once. Together, the top ten hold 1.3% of the sample.

The sequence joins TRBV28 to TRBJ1-2; TRBD1 lines up with 12 middle nucleotides. This clonotype was sampled from a woman aged 30 to 39 in good health and CMV-seronegative. The sample comprised PBMCs. The nucleotide sequence reads as follows: TGTGCCAGTCGGGACAGGGGGCTCAGGGACTATGGCTACACCTTC. This gives the protein CASRDRGLRDYGYTF.